This T cell receptor beta chain was sequenced during a study of OX40 agonist ivuxolimab in advanced cancers. Study information: Three patients showed partial responses: one hepatocellular carcinoma and two cutaneous melanoma cases.

Data came from immunoSEQ multiplex PCR; TCRdb stores just in-frame clones and leaves some out. The sample has about 76,000 clones; roughly 89% are singletons. V lost 1 base to trimming and J lost 0 bases, with 9 bases between them. Germline CDR1 and CDR2: MNHEY and SVGAGI. CDR3 size: 15 residues. The sequences come from CD4+ or CD8+ T cells sorted from blood, collected in a trial of the OX40 agonist ivuxolimab. J is TRBJ1-1 and V is TRBV6-5; D is undetermined. The TCR sequence derives from an adult with an advanced solid tumor such as melanoma, head and neck, liver or kidney cancer. The CDR3 nucleotides are TGTGCCAGCAGTTACTTAGGCAATATGAACACTGAAGCTTTCTTT. It is translated as CASSYLGNMNTEAFF.